This is a list of T cell receptor beta chains from one sample in a study of blood T cell repertoires in COVID-19. The repertoire was sequenced with immunoSEQ multiplex PCR; TCRdb's copy has only in-frame clones and lacks some. Counted here are over 85,000 clones, around 81% occurring once; the ten biggest clones make up around 3.1%. The specimen was peripheral blood. These receptors were collected from a man aged 50-59 years with acute or convalescent COVID-19. CDR3s include the opening cysteine and the closing phenylalanine or tryptophan. The D gene is left open where the match is weak. The size field is filled for only some rows; it gives once, few, many or a size class.

. TRBJ2-1 TRBV28 TRBD1 TGTGCCAGCACGGGACAGGGGAATGAGCAGTTCTTC CASTGQGNEQFF
. TRBJ2-5 TRBV9 TRBD1 TGTGCCAGCAGCTACGCGGATACAGGGGGCCGAGAGACCCAGTACTTC CASSYADTGGRETQYF
. TRBJ2-5 TRBV5-1 . TGCGCCAGCAGCTCGGAGAGGGAGACCCAGTACTTC CASSSERETQYF
. TRBJ2-2 TRBV5-1 . TGCGCCAGCAGCTTGGGTACTACGAACACCGGGGAGCTGTTTTTT CASSLGTTNTGELFF
. TRBJ2-5 TRBV15 . TGTGCCACCAGCAGAGATAGTACGGAGACCCAGTACTTC CATSRDSTETQYF
few TRBJ2-1 TRBV5-6 TRBD1 TGTGCCAGCAGCCCCCGAGGGACAGCATTTTTCTACAATGAGCAGTTCTTC CASSPRGTAFFYNEQFF
. TRBJ1-1 TRBV5-1 . TGCGCCAGCAGTACTACAGGGTTGGGGGACACTGAAGCTTTCTTT CASSTTGLGDTEAFF
. TRBJ2-1 TRBV7-2 . TGTGCCAGCAGCTTATGGTTGAGGGTTGAGAATGAGCAGTTCTTC CASSLWLRVENEQFF
. TRBJ1-1 TRBV7-2 . TGTGCCAGCAGCTCCGACAGGTACACTGAAGCTTTCTTT CASSSDRYTEAFF
. TRBJ1-1 TRBV2 . TGTGCCAGCAGTGTTATAGGGCAGGGTGCTTTCTTT CASSVIGQGAFF